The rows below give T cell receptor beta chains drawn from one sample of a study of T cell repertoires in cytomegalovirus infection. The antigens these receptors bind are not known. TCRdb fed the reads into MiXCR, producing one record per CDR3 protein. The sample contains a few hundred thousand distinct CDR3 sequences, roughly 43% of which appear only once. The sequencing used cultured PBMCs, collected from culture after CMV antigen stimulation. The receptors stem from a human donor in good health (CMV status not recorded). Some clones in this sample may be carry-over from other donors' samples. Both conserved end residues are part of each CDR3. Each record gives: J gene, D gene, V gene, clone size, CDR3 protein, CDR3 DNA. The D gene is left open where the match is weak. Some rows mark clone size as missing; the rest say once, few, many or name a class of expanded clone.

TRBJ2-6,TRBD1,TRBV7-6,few,CASSVDRAAAGANVLTF,TGTGCCAGCAGCGTGGACAGGGCCGCGGCTGGGGCCAACGTCCTGACTTTC
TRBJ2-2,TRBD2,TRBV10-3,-,CAISEAGGPNTGELFF,TGTGCCATCAGTGAAGCGGGAGGGCCGAACACCGGGGAGCTGTTTTTT
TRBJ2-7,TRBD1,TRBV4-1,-,CASSPSGQGVYEQYF,TGCGCCAGCAGTCCGTCGGGACAGGGGGTCTACGAGCAGTACTTC
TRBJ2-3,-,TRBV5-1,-,CASSTGAGTANTDTQYF,TGCGCCAGCTCAACGGGAGCCGGGACAGCAAACACAGATACGCAGTATTTT
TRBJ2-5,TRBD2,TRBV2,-,CASRVTSGGRQETQYF,TGTGCCAGCAGGGTCACAAGCGGGGGCCGCCAAGAGACCCAGTACTTC
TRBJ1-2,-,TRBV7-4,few,CASSLYGDGYTF,TGTGCCAGCAGCTTATACGGGGACGGCTACACCTTC
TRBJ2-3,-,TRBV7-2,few,CASSRHQGDTQYF,TGTGCCAGCAGCCGACATCAGGGGGATACGCAGTATTTT
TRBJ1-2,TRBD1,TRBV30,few,CAWRIGQATGGYTF,TGTGCCTGGAGGATTGGACAGGCCACGGGTGGCTACACCTTC
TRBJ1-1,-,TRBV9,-,CASSPKQGYTEAFF,TGTGCCAGCAGCCCTAAACAGGGTTACACTGAAGCTTTCTTT
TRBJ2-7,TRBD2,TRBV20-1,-,CSVLAGGQQYF,TGCAGTGTACTAGCGGGGGGCCAGCAGTACTTC
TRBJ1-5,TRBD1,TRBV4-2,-,CASSPLKGGLGQPQHF,TGTGCCAGCAGCCCCCTTAAAGGGGGCCTGGGTCAGCCCCAGCATTTT
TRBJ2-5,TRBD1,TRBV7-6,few,CASSTGQGAETQYF,TGTGCCAGCAGCACAGGACAGGGGGCAGAGACCCAGTACTTC
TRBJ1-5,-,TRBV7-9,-,CASSLSVGGWNNQPQHF,TGTGCCAGCAGCTTAAGCGTCGGGGGCTGGAACAATCAGCCCCAGCATTTT
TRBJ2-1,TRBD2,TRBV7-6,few,CASSLGNRGRGNEQFF,TGTGCCAGCAGCTTAGGGAATCGGGGGAGGGGCAATGAGCAGTTCTTC
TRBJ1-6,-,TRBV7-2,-,CASRVDGPLHF,TGTGCCAGCAGGGTTGACGGTCCCCTCCACTTT
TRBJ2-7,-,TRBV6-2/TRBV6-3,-,CASSYPFYEQYF,TGTGCCAGCAGTTACCCCTTCTACGAGCAGTACTTC
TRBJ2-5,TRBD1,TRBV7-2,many,CASSFPGQGAETQYF,TGTGCCAGCAGCTTCCCAGGACAGGGGGCTGAGACCCAGTACTTC
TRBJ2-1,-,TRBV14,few,CASSQDPRKRYSSYNEQFF,TGTGCCAGCAGCCAAGACCCAAGGAAAAGATATAGCTCCTACAATGAGCAGTTCTTC
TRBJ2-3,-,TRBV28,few,CASSSLGGAFSTDTQYF,TGTGCCAGCAGTTCCCTGGGGGGGGCCTTTAGCACAGATACGCAGTATTTT
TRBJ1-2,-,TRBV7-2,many,CASSLSPGSNYGYTF,TGTGCCAGCAGCTTATCCCCAGGGTCTAACTATGGCTACACCTTC
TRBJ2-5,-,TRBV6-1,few,CASTELGPLSITQETQYF,TGTGCCAGCACCGAGCTGGGGCCCCTAAGTATAACACAAGAGACCCAGTACTTC
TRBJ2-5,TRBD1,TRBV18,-,CAAGTGQETQYF,TGTGCCGCGGGGACAGGGCAAGAGACCCAGTACTTC
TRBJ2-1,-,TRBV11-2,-,CASSSRGARSYNEQFF,TGTGCCAGCAGCTCCAGAGGGGCCCGTTCCTACAATGAGCAGTTCTTC